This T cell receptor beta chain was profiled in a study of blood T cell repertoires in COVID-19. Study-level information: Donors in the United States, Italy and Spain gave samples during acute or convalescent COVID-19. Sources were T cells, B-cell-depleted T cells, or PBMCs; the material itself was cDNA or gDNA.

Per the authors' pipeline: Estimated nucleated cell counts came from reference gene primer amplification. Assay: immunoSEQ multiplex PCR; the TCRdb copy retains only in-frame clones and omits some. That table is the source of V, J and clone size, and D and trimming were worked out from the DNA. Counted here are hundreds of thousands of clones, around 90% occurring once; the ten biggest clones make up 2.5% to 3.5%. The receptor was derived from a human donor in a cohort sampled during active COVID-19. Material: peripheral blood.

The DNA of the CDR3 is TGCGCCAGCAGCTCCGGTGCGGGGGTCTCCTACGAGCAGTACTTC. Translation gives CASSSGAGVSYEQYF. The V gene is TRBV5-1, the J gene TRBJ2-7, with 7 bases identical to TRBD2. Per germline, CDR1 SGHRS and CDR2 YFSETQ. J was trimmed by 0 bases and V by 3 bases; bases with no gene match: 6. The CDR3 sequence is 15 residues long.